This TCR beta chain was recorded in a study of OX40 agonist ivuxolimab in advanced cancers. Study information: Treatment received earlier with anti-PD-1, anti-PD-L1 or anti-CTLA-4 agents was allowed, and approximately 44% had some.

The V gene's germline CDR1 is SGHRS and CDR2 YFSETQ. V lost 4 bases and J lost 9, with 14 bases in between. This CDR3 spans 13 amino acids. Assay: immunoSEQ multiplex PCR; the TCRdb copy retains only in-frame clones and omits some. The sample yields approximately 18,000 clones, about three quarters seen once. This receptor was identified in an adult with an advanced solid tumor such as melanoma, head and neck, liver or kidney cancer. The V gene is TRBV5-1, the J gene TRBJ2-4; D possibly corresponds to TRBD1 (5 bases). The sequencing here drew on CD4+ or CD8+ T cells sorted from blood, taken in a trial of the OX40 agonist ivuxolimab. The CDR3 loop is CASSQDTLAIQYF. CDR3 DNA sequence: TGCGCCAGCAGCCAGGACACCCTGGCCATTCAGTACTTC.